The 24 T cell receptor beta chains below come from one sample, sequenced in a study of shared clonotypes between healthy human individuals. Only in-frame clones appear in the TCRdb table, and some are missing; sequencing was by immunoSEQ multiplex PCR. The table lists millions of clones, around 94% of them singletons. Sequencing input: naive CD4+ T cells sorted from blood. The subset here: CD45RA+ positively selected. These TCRs come from a man between 18 and 35 years old in good health.

V and J are TRBV5-4 and TRBJ1-6, with a weak D call TRBD1 (5 bases). V lost 4 bases, J lost 7 bases, and 15 bases lay in between. This CDR3 region has 15 residues. Germline V gene lookup returns CDR1 SGHNT and CDR2 YYREEE (reference sequence). In DNA form, the CDR3 reads TGTGCCAGCAGCCTGGGGGGGTCTGTGAATTCACCCCTCCACTTT. This gives the protein CASSLGGSVNSPLHF.

This chain joins TRBV7-2 and TRBJ2-7; D is uncertain. Per the germline V gene, CDR1 is SGHTA and CDR2 is FQGNSA. The V end lost 3 bases, the J end lost 7 bases, and 16 bases lay between the germline ends. The CDR3 extends over 14 amino acids. The CDR3 spells CASSFSPLPGEQYF. The CDR3, as DNA: TGTGCCAGCAGCTTCTCCCCCCTCCCCGGGGAGCAGTACTTC.

A remark on this clone: Different DNA sequences within this sample yield the same CDR3. The gene calls are TRBV19 and TRBJ2-7; either TRBD1 or TRBD2 may supply D (5 bases each). Germline loops: CDR1 LNHDA, CDR2 SQIVND (reference sequence). Trimming left V 3 bases short and J 2 bases short, with 11 bases between. The CDR3 contains 14 residues. The CDR3, as DNA: TGTGCCAGTAGTATTGGGGGAAAGACCTACGAGCAGTACTTC. Protein product: CASSIGGKTYEQYF.

With respect to this clone: A junction end diverges from the germline sequence, so it may reflect a read error. This chain uses TRBV6-1 with TRBJ2-5; D is undetermined. Germline lookup yields CDR1 MNHNS and CDR2 SASEGT. The CDR3 is made up of 13 amino acids. The CDR3 DNA is TGTGCCAGCAGTCAAGCCGCCCAAGAGACCCAGTACTTC. It codes for CASSQAAQETQYF.

The V call is TRBV7-2, the J call TRBJ1-4; possibly TRBD1 for D (6 bases). The germline V gene has CDR1 SGHTA and CDR2 FQGNSA. V was cut by 5 bases and J by 6 bases, with 16 bases left in between. The CDR3 is 15 residues long. The CDR3 here is CASSTQPGADEKLFF. The CDR3 bases are TGTGCCAGCAGCACCCAGCCGGGGGCTGATGAAAAACTGTTTTTT.

The chain is built from TRBV6-1 and TRBJ1-5; D gene uncertain. There are 15 residues in the CDR3. CDR1 and CDR2 from the germline V gene are MNHNS and SASEGT. V was clipped by 10 bases and J by 4 bases, with 20 bases between them. The CDR3 reads CATTLGLIGNQPQHF. In nucleotides, the CDR3 is TGTGCCACCACCCTGGGCCTTATCGGTAATCAGCCCCAGCATTTT.

V is TRBV5-6 and J is TRBJ1-6, with D unclear. V was pared by 4 bases and J by 10 bases, with 12 bases between. Germline CDR1 is SGHDT and CDR2 is YYEEEE. The CDR3 has 13 residues. DNA of the CDR3: TGTGCCAGCAGCCCCTGGACCCGATCACCCCTCCACTTT. Its protein is CASSPWTRSPLHF.

V and J are TRBV5-5 and TRBJ1-6; D uncertain. V was cut by 0 bases and J by 6 bases, with 10 bases left in between. The germline CDR1 and CDR2 sequences are SGHKS and YYEKEE (reference sequence). The CDR3 contains 15 residues. The CDR3 nucleotides read TGTGCCAGCAGCTTGGCAACAGAGATTAATTCACCCCTCCACTTT. Residues: CASSLATEINSPLHF. Using reference TRBV5-5 and TRBJ1-6 for the parts outside the CDR3, the full variable domain is DAGVTQSPTHLIKTRGQQVTLRCSPISGHKSVSWYQQVLGQGPQFIFQYYEKEERGRGNFPDRFSARQFPNYSSELNVNALLLGDSALYLCASSLATEINSPLHFGNGTRLTVT.

This clone was picked up one time. The J gene is TRBJ2-5, the V gene TRBV7-2; possibly TRBD1 or TRBD2 for D (5 bases each). Trimming took off 4 bases at V and 5 bases at J, with 14 bases between the two ends. CDR3 length equals 14 residues. The germline CDR1 and CDR2 sequences are SGHTA and FQGNSA. The CDR3 spells CASSSPGWGETQYF. The CDR3 coding sequence is TGTGCCAGCAGCTCCCCAGGGTGGGGGGAGACCCAGTACTTC.

This clone appeared a single time. V gene TRBV5-4 combines with J gene TRBJ1-4; 7 bases fit TRBD1. The V segment lost 4 bases and the J segment 6 bases; nucleotides outside the gene matches: 12. This CDR3 has 16 residues. Germline CDR1 reads SGHNT; CDR2 reads YYREEE (reference sequence). In nucleotides, the CDR3 is TGTGCCAGCAGCGCGTCGACACAGGGGTCAGATGAAAAACTGTTTTTT. This gives the protein CASSASTQGSDEKLFF.

The chain employs TRBV19 and TRBJ2-7; possibly TRBD2 for D (6 bases). Trimming shortened V by 7 bases and J by 4 bases, and 11 bases separated the two germline ends. The CDR3 spans 12 residues. Germline CDR1 and CDR2: LNHDA and SQIVND (reference sequence). The CDR3 spells CASISSGYEQYF. Written as DNA, the CDR3 is TGTGCCAGTATAAGTAGCGGATACGAGCAGTACTTC.

The genes are TRBV27 and TRBJ2-3; 7 bases agree with TRBD2. The CDR3 runs to 14 residues. Germline CDR1 MNHEY, CDR2 SMNVEV (reference sequence). Trimming removed 3 bases from V and 8 bases from J; junction bases left unmatched: 8. The CDR3 loop reads CASSFAGAQGTQYF. The CDR3 DNA sequence: TGTGCCAGCAGTTTTGCGGGAGCACAAGGTACGCAGTATTTT.

For the CDR3, the DNA is TGTGCCAGTAGCCCCCGGGACAGGGTTAAATCACCCCTCCACTTT. Encoded protein: CASSPRDRVKSPLHF. J is TRBJ1-6 and V is TRBV19; 9 nucleotides line up with TRBD1. Germline V gene data show CDR1 as LNHDA and CDR2 as SQIVND (reference sequence). The CDR3 contains 15 residues. V lost 6 bases to trimming and J lost 10 bases; unmatched junction nucleotides: 10.

On this clone: Other DNA sequences within the sample encode an identical CDR3. J is TRBJ2-3 and V is TRBV6-5, with TRBD2 identical over 7 bases. The V segment lost 2 bases and the J segment 1 base; nucleotides outside the gene matches: 6. This CDR3 is 16 amino acids long. Germline CDR1 MNHEY, CDR2 SVGAGI. As DNA, the CDR3 is TGTGCCAGCAGTTACGGGCTAGCGGACGGCACAGATACGCAGTATTTT. Translated: CASSYGLADGTDTQYF.

The chain uses TRBV11-2 and TRBJ2-7; a possible D gene is TRBD1 (5 bases). V was cut by 6 bases and J by 0 bases, with 18 bases left in between. Germline-derived CDR1 and CDR2 are SGHAT and FQNNGV. This CDR3 is built from 16 residues. The CDR3 loop reads CASSGRQGLSSYEQYF. As DNA, the CDR3 is TGTGCCAGCAGTGGGCGCCAGGGTTTGAGCTCCTACGAGCAGTACTTC.

Concerning this clone: Different DNA sequences within this sample yield the same CDR3. The gene calls are TRBV9 and TRBJ2-3; TRBD2 agrees at 9 bases. The J segment lost 0 bases and the V segment lost 0 bases, leaving 2 bases of the junction unmatched. The CDR3 runs 16 residues. Germline CDR1 reads SGDLS; CDR2 reads YYNGEE. Here the CDR3 reads CASSVGAGGSTDTQYF. The CDR3 coding sequence is TGTGCCAGCAGCGTAGGGGCGGGGGGGAGCACAGATACGCAGTATTTT.

This chain uses TRBV9 with TRBJ2-5; possibly TRBD2 for D (5 bases). V was pared by 2 bases and J by 7 bases, with 9 bases between. This CDR3 has 12 amino acids. CDR1 SGDLS and CDR2 YYNGEE come from the germline V gene. The CDR3 sequence is CASSVARGTQYF. The CDR3 DNA is TGTGCCAGCAGCGTGGCCCGGGGGACCCAGTACTTC.

This chain links TRBV5-4 with TRBJ1-1; D is undetermined. Germline CDR1 SGHNT, CDR2 YYREEE (reference sequence). Trimming removed 0 bases at V and 0 bases at J, with 12 bases between. CDR3 length: 16 amino acids. Here the CDR3 DNA reads TGTGCCAGCAGCTTGGTCGGGCGCGGGATGAACACTGAAGCTTTCTTT. Translating gives CASSLVGRGMNTEAFF.

To note about this clone: The identical CDR3 is also encoded by other nucleotide sequences in the sample. The CDR3 DNA reads as TGTGCCAGCAGCCTCCTAGCGGGAGGAACCTACGAGCAGTACTTC. Amino acid sequence: CASSLLAGGTYEQYF. The J gene is TRBJ2-7, the V gene TRBV7-6; 11 bases map to TRBD2. Per germline, CDR1 SGHVS and CDR2 FNYEAQ. Trimming at V came to 5 bases and at J to 2 bases, leaving 5 bases not matched to a gene. This CDR3 spans 15 amino acids.

The chain recombines TRBV10-3 with TRBJ2-7; the match to TRBD1 covers 11 bases. Germline CDR1 is ENHRY and CDR2 is SYGVKD. This CDR3 contains 14 residues. J gave up 4 bases and V 6 bases, and 5 bases lay outside the gene matches. CDR3 nucleotide sequence: TGTGCCATCAGGGGGGACAGGGGGAGGTACGAGCAGTACTTC. Its translation: CAIRGDRGRYEQYF.

The chain couples TRBV6-5 to TRBJ1-2; unclear D gene. Germline CDR1 is MNHEY and CDR2 is SVGAGI. This CDR3 has 13 amino acids. With 0 bases removed from V and 6 bases from J, the gap between germline ends came to 8 bases. The CDR3 DNA reads as TGTGCCAGCAGTTACTCGCGGGGTCATGGCTACACCTTC. Its protein product is CASSYSRGHGYTF.

The V call is TRBV19, the J call TRBJ1-5; D unresolved. CDR3 size: 17 residues. The germline V gene encodes CDR1 LNHDA and CDR2 SQIVND (reference sequence). Trimming pared 4 bases from V and 0 bases from J, leaving 16 bases between. This CDR3 is CASSTQGGSSSNQPQHF. The DNA of the CDR3 is TGTGCCAGTAGTACGCAAGGTGGGAGCTCTAGCAATCAGCCCCAGCATTTT.

The sample holds one count of this clone. This chain uses TRBV7-9 with TRBJ1-1; D unresolved. Germline CDR1 and CDR2: SEHNR and FQNEAQ (reference sequence). This CDR3 is 11 amino acids long. Trimming pared 6 bases from V and 5 bases from J, leaving 7 bases between. The CDR3, as DNA: TGTGCCAGCAGTAGGCTGACTGAAGCTTTCTTT. Residues: CASSRLTEAFF.

The chain uses TRBV18 and TRBJ1-5, with 8 bases that match TRBD1. Germline CDR1 is KGHSH and CDR2 is LQKENI. V lost 3 bases to trimming and J lost 6 bases; unmatched junction nucleotides: 13. CDR3 length equals 17 residues. The CDR3 DNA follows: TGTGCCAGCTCACCCTTCACCGGAGGACAGGGAGCTCAGCCCCAGCATTTT. This translates into CASSPFTGGQGAQPQHF.